The T cell receptor beta chain described here comes from a study of PD-1 blockade in classical Hodgkin lymphoma. Study outcomes and limitations: Exclusion applied to patients who initiated nivolumab less than 1 year following ASCT. In CD4+ cells, TCR diversity went up significantly by C4D1, but in CD8+ cells it did not. Repertoire differences lack defined causes, possibly disease activity or prior therapy.

The germline gives CDR1 SNHLY, CDR2 FYNNEI. The CDR3 covers 14 residues. Trimming took 7 bases from V and 0 from J, leaving 10 bases between them. The time point denotes: cycle 4 day 1 (C4D1), after 6 weeks of nivolumab. After autologous stem cell transplantation all patients relapsed, and prior brentuximab vedotin exposure differed between cohorts. Best responses fell into complete response, partial response or progressive disease. Sequencing used immunoSEQ multiplex PCR; TCRdb keeps in-frame clones, though not all of them. The profile shows some 93,000 clones, around 80% of them singletons. Details on this clone: Its antigen is not identified.

V gene TRBV2 combines with J gene TRBJ1-3, with D uncertain. The sequence came from a human donor with classical Hodgkin lymphoma. The material was peripheral blood mononuclear cells (PBMCs), obtained before the fourth cycle of nivolumab. The chain's CDR3 is CASIQESSGNTIYF. DNA of the CDR3: TGTGCCAGCATCCAGGAGAGCTCTGGAAACACCATATATTTT.